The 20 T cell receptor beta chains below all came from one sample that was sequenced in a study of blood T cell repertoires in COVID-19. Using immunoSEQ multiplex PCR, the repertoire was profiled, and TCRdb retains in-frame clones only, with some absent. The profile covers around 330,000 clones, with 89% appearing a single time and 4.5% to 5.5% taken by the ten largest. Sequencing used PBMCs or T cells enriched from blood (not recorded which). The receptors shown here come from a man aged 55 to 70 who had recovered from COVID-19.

The CDR3 region is CASSPPGEGAYEQYF. CDR3 nucleotide sequence: TGTGCCAGCAGCCCGCCCGGGGAGGGGGCCTACGAGCAGTACTTC. The chain couples TRBV28 to TRBJ2-7; TRBD2 might be the D (7 bases). This CDR3 spans 15 amino acids. Looked up from germline, CDR1 is MDHEN and CDR2 is SYDVKM. Trimming pared 6 bases from V and 2 bases from J, leaving 17 bases between.

In nucleotides, the CDR3 is TGTGCCAGCAGTTATCTAGCGGGCAGCACAGATACGCAGTATTTT. Translated, it gives CASSYLAGSTDTQYF. The rearrangement links TRBV2 to TRBJ2-3, with TRBD2 matching over 8 bases. Germline CDR1 and CDR2: SNHLY and FYNNEI. This CDR3 comprises 15 residues. The J segment lost 0 bases and the V segment lost 5 bases, leaving 4 bases of the junction unmatched.

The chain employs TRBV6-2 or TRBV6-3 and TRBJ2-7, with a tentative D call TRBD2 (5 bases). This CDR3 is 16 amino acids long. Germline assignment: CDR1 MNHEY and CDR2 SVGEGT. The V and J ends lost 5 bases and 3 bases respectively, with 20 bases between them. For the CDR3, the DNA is TGTGCCAGCAGTCCACGGACGGACTGGGGTGGCTACGAGCAGTACTTC. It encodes CASSPRTDWGGYEQYF.

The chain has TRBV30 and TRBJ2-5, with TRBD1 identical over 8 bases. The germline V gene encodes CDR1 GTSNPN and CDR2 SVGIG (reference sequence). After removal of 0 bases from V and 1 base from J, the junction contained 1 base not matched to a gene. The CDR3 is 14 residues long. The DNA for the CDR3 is TGTGCCTGGAGTGTAGGGACAGGCCAAGAGACCCAGTACTTC. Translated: CAWSVGTGQETQYF.

CDR3 nucleotide sequence: TGTGCCAGCAGTCGGGGGACCTTCAGCACAGATACGCAGTATTTT. Translated, it gives CASSRGTFSTDTQYF. The chain uses TRBV7-3 and TRBJ2-3; D possibly corresponds to TRBD2 (6 bases). The V gene lost 6 bases and the J gene lost 0 bases, with 13 bases spanning the gap. The germline gives CDR1 SGHTA, CDR2 FQGTGA. The CDR3 covers 15 residues.

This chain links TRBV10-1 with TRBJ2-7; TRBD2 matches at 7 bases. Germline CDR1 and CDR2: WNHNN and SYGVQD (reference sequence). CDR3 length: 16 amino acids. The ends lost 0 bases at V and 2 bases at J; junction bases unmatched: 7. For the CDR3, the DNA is TGCGCCAGCAGTGAGTCGGGCGGGGGACTACCCTACGAGCAGTACTTC. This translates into CASSESGGGLPYEQYF.

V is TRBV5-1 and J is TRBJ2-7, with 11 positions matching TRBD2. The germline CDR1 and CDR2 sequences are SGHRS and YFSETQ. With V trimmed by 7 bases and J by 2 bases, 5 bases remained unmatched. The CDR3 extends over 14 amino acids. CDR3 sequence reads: CASGTSGTAYEQYF. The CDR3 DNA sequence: TGCGCCAGCGGGACTAGCGGAACTGCCTACGAGCAGTACTTC.

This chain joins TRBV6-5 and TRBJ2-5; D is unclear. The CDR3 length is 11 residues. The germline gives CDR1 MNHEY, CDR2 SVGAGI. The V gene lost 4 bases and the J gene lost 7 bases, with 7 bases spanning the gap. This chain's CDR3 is CASSSPRTQYF. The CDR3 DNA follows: TGTGCCAGCAGTTCCCCGAGGACCCAGTACTTC.

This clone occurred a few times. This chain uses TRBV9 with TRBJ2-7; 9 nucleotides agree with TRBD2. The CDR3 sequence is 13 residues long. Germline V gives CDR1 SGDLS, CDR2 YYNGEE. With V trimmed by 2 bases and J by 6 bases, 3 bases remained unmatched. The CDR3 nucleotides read TGTGCCAGCAGCGTCATTAGCGGGAGCGAGCAGTACTTC. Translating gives CASSVISGSEQYF. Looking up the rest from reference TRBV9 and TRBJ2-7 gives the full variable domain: DSGVTQTPKHLITATGQRVTLRCSPRSGDLSVYWYQQSLDQGLQFLIQYYNGEERAKGNILERFSAQQFPDLHSELNLSSLELGDSALYFCASSVISGSEQYFGPGTRLTVT.

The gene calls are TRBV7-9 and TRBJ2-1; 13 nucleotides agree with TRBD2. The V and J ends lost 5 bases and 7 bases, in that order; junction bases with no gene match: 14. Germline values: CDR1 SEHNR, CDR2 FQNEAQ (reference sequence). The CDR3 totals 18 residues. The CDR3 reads CASSGGTSGNLLGNEQFF. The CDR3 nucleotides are TGTGCCAGCAGCGGTGGGACTAGCGGGAACCTCCTAGGGAATGAGCAGTTCTTC.

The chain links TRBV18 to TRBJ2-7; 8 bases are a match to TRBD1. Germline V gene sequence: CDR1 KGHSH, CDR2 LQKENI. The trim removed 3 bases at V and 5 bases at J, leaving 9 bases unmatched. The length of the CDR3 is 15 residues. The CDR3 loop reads CASSPAQDRAHEQYF. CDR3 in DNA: TGTGCCAGCTCACCCGCCCAGGACAGGGCTCACGAGCAGTACTTC.

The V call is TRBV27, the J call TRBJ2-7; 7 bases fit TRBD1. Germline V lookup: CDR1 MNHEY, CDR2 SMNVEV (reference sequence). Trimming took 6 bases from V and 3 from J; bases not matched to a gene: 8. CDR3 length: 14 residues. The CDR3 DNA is TGTGCCAGCAGGCCCCCGGGACAGATCTACGAGCAGTACTTC. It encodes CASRPPGQIYEQYF.

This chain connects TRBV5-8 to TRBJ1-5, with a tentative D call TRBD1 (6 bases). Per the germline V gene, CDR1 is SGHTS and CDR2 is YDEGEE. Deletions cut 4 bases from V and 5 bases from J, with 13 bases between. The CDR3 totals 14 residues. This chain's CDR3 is CASSTDRMYQPQHF. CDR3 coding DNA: TGTGCCAGCAGCACCGACAGGATGTATCAGCCCCAGCATTTT. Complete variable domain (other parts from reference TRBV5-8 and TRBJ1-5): EAGVTQSPTHLIKTRGQQATLRCSPISGHTSVYWYQQALGLGLQFLLWYDEGEERNRGNFPPRFSGRQFPNYSSELNVNALELEDSALYLCASSTDRMYQPQHFGDGTRLSIL.

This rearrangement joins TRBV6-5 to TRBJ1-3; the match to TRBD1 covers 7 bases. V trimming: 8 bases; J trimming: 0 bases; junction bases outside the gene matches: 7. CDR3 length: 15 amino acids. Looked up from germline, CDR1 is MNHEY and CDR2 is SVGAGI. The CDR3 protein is CASRRDSISGNTIYF. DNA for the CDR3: TGTGCCAGCCGCCGGGACAGCATCTCTGGAAACACCATATATTTT.

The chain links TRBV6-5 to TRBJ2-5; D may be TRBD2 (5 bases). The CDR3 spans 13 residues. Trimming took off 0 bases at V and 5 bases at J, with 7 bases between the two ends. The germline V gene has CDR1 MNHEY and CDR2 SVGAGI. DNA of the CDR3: TGTGCCAGCAGTTACTCGATAGCGGAGACCCAGTACTTC. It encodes CASSYSIAETQYF.

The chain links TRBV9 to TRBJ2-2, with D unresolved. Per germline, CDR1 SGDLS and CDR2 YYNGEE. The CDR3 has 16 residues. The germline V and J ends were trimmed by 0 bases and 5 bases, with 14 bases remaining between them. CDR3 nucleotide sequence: TGTGCCAGCAGCGTAGGACTTGCGACGCGGACCGGGGAGCTGTTTTTT. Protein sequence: CASSVGLATRTGELFF.

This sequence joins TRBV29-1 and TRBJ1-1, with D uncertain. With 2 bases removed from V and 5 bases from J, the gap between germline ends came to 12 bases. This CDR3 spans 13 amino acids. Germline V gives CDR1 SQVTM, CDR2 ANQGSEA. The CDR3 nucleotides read TGCAGCGTTGAATCAGCGGCGAGAACTGAAGCTTTCTTT. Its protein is CSVESAARTEAFF.

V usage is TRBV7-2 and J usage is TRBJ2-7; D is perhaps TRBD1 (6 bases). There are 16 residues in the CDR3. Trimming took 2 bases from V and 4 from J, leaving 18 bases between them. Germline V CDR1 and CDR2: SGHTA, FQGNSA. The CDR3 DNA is TGTGCCAGCAGCTTACCTCCTCCCGGACAGAAGTACGAGCAGTACTTC. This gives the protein CASSLPPPGQKYEQYF.

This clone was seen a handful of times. The CDR3, as DNA: TGCGCCAGCAGGCAAGCGGGGACGAACACCGGGGAGCTGTTTTTT. This gives the protein CASRQAGTNTGELFF. The chain couples TRBV5-1 to TRBJ2-2, with 7 positions matching TRBD2. The CDR3 is 15 amino acids. CDR1 and CDR2 (germline): SGHRS, YFSETQ. V lost 5 bases to trimming and J lost 0 bases; unmatched junction nucleotides: 4.

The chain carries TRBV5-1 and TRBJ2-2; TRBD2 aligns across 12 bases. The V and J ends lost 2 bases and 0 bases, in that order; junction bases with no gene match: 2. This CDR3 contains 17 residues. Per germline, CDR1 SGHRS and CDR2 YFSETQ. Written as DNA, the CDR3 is TGCGCCAGCAGCTTTGGACTAGCGGGATCGAACACCGGGGAGCTGTTTTTT. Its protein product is CASSFGLAGSNTGELFF.